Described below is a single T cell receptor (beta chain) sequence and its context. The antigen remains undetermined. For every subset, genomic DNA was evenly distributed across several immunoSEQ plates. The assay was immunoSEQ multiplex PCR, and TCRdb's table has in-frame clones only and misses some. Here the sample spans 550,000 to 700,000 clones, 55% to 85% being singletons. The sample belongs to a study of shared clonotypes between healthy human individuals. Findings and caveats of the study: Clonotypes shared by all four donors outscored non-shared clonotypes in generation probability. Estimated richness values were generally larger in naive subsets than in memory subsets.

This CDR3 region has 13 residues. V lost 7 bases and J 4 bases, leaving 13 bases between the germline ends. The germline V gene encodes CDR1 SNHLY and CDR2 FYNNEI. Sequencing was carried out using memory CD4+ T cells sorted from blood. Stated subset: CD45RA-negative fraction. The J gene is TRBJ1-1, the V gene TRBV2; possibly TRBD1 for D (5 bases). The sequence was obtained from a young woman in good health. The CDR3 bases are TGTGCCAGCACCTTTGGCGGGGGCACTGAAGCTTTCTTT. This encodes CASTFGGGTEAFF.